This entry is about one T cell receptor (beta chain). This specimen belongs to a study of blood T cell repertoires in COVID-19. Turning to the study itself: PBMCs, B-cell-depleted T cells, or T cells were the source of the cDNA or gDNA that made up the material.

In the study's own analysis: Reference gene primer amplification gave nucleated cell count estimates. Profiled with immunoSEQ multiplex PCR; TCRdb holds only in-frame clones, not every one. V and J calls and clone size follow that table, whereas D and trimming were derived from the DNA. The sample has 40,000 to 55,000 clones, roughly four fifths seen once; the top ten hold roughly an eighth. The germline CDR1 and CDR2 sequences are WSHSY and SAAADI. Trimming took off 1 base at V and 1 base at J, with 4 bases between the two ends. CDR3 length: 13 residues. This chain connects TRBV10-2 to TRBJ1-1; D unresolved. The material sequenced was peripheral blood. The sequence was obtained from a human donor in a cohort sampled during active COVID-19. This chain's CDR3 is CASSEFRNTEAFF. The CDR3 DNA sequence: TGCGCCAGCAGTGAGTTCAGGAACACTGAAGCTTTCTTT.